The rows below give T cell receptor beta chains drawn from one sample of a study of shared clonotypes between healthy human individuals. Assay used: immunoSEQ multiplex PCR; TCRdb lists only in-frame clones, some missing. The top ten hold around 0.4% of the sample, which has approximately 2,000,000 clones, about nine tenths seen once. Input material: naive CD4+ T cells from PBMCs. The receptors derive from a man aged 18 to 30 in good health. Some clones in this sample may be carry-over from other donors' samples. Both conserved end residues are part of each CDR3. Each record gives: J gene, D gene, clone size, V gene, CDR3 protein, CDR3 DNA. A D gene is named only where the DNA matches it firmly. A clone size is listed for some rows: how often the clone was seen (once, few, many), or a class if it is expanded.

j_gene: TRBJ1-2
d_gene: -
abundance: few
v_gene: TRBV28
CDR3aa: CASSFQRGGGYTF
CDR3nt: TGTGCCAGCAGTTTTCAGCGGGGGGGTGGCTACACCTTC

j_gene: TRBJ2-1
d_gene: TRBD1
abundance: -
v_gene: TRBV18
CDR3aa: CASSPRAGGGQRSYNEQFF
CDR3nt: TGTGCCAGCTCACCAAGGGCAGGGGGCGGACAACGCTCGTACAATGAGCAGTTCTTC

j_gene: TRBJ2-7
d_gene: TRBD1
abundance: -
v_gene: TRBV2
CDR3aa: CASSGQGLGGEQYF
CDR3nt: TGTGCCAGCAGCGGACAGGGCCTCGGTGGGGAGCAGTACTTC

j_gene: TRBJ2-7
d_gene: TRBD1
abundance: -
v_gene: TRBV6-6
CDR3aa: CASRPGGEYEQYF
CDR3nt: TGTGCCAGCAGGCCAGGGGGCGAGTACGAGCAGTACTTC

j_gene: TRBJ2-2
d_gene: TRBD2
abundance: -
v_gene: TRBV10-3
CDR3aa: CAISEGLAGGAYTGELFF
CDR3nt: TGTGCCATCAGTGAGGGACTAGCGGGAGGGGCGTACACCGGGGAGCTGTTTTTT

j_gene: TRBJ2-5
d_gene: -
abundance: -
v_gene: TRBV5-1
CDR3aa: CASSLGAGEQETQYF
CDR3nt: TGCGCCAGCAGCTTGGGTGCCGGGGAACAAGAGACCCAGTACTTC

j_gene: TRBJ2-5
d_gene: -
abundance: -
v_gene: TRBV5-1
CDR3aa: CASSLESGVRETQYF
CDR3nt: TGCGCCAGCAGTTTGGAGAGCGGTGTTCGGGAGACCCAGTACTTC

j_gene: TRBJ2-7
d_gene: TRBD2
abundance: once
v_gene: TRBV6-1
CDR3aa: CASSPRTSEQYF
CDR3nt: TGTGCCAGCAGTCCCCGGACTAGCGAGCAGTACTTC

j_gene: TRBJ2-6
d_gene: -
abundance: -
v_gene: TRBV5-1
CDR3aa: CASSRLGQGAGANVLTF
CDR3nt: TGCGCCAGCAGCCGACTTGGGCAGGGTGCTGGGGCCAACGTCCTGACTTTC

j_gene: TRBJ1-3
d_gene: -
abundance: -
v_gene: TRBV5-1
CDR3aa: CASSPEIPHGNTIYF
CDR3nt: TGCGCCAGCAGCCCCGAGATACCCCATGGAAACACCATATATTTT

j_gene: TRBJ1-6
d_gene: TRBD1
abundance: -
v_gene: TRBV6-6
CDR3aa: CASSPGTGRTALHF
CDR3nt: TGTGCCAGCAGCCCCGGGACAGGGAGGACAGCCCTCCACTTT

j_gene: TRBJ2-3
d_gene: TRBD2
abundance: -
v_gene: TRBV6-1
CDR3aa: CASMTTSGRTDTQYF
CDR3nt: TGTGCCAGCATGACCACTAGCGGGAGGACAGATACGCAGTATTTT

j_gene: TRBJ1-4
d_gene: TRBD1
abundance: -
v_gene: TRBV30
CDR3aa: CASHRGEKLFF
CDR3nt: TGTGCCTCGCACAGGGGTGAAAAACTGTTTTTT

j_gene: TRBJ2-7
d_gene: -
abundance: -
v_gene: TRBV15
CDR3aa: CATSRYPGPYEQYF
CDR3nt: TGTGCCACCAGCAGGTACCCCGGCCCCTACGAGCAGTACTTC

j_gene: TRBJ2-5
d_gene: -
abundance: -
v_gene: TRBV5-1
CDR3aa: CASSFSGWIEETQYF
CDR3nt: TGCGCCAGCAGCTTTTCGGGGTGGATCGAAGAGACCCAGTACTTC

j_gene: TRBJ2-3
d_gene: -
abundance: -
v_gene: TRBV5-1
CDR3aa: CASSILGTDTQYF
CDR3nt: TGCGCCAGCAGCATACTAGGCACAGATACGCAGTATTTT

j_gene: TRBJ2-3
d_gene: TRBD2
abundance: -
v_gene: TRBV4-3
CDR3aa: CASSQDQRGADTQYF
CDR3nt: TGCGCCAGCAGCCAAGATCAGCGGGGCGCAGATACGCAGTATTTT

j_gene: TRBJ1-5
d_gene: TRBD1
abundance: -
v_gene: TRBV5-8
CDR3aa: CASSNTHRGLLSNQPQHF
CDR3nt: TGTGCCAGCAGCAACACCCACAGGGGTCTATTAAGCAATCAGCCCCAGCATTTT

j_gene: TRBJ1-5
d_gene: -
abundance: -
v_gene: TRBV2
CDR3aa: CASSEGTSNQPQHF
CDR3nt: TGTGCCAGCAGTGAAGGAACTAGCAATCAGCCCCAGCATTTT

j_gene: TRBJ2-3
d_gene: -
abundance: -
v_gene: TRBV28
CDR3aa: CASSSEQIQYF
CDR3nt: TGTGCCAGCAGTTCTGAACAAATCCAGTATTTT

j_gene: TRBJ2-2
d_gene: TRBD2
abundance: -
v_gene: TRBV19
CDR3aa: CASKGLAGVGGELFF
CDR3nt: TGTGCCAGCAAGGGTCTAGCGGGAGTTGGCGGGGAGCTGTTTTTT

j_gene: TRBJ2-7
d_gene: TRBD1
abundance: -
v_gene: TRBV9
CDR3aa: CASSARGQGFYEQYF
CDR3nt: TGTGCCAGCAGCGCAAGGGGACAGGGCTTTTACGAGCAGTACTTC

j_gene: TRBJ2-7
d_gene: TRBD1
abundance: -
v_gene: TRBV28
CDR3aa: CASSFDWTGLSYEQYF
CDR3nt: TGTGCCAGCAGTTTTGATTGGACAGGGCTCTCCTACGAGCAGTACTTC

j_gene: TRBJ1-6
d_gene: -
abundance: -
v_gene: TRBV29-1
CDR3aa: CSPHILGRFNSPLHF
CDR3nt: TGCAGCCCACATATCTTAGGACGGTTTAATTCACCCCTCCACTTT

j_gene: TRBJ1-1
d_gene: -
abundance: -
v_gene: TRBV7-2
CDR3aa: CASSLAASTEAFF
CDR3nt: TGTGCCAGCAGCTTAGCGGCTTCCACTGAAGCTTTCTTT

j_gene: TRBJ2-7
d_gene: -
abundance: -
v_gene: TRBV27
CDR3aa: CASSPRGLPAGEQYF
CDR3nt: TGTGCCAGCAGTCCGCGGGGACTTCCGGCCGGGGAGCAGTACTTC

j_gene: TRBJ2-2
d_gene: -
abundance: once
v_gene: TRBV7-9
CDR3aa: CASSLSTGLNTGELFF
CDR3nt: TGTGCCAGCAGCTTATCTACGGGCTTGAACACCGGGGAGCTGTTTTTT

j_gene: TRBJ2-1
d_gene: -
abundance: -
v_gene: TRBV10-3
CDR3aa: CAISEFSYNEQFF
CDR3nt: TGTGCCATCAGTGAGTTTTCCTACAATGAGCAGTTCTTC

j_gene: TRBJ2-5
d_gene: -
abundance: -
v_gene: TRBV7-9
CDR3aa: CASSQDAETQYF
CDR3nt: TGTGCCAGCAGCCAGGACGCGGAGACCCAGTACTTC

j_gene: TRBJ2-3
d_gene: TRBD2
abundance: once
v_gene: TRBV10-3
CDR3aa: CAISEHGLAGSTDTQYF
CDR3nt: TGTGCCATCAGTGAGCATGGACTAGCGGGAAGCACAGATACGCAGTATTTT

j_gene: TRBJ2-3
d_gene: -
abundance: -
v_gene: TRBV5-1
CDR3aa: CASSPSWKIRSILADGEYF
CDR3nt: -

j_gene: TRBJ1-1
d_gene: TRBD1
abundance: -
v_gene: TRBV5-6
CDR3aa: CASSRTGEGNTEAFF
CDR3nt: TGTGCCAGCAGCCGGACAGGGGAGGGGAACACTGAAGCTTTCTTT

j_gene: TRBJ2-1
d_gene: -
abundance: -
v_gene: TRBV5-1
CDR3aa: CASMAGSGAYNEQFF
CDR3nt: TGCGCCAGCATGGCGGGTTCGGGAGCGTACAATGAGCAGTTCTTC

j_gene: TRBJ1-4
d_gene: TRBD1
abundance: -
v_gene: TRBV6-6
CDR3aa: CASSYPGGNEKLFF
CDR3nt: TGTGCCAGCAGTTACCCAGGGGGAAATGAAAAACTGTTTTTT

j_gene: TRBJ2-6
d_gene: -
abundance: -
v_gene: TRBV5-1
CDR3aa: CASSLVVDSGANVLTF
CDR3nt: TGCGCCAGCAGCCTGGTCGTCGACTCTGGGGCCAACGTCCTGACTTTC